A selection of T cell receptor beta chains follows, all from one sample in a study of control samples from healthy donors and cancer patients. Profiling relied on immunoSEQ multiplex PCR, and the TCRdb table lists in-frame clones only, not all of them. The sample lists tens of thousands of clones, around 93% occurring once. The specimen was PBMCs. The receptors come from a man under 40 with colorectal cancer. CDR3s include the opening cysteine and the closing phenylalanine or tryptophan. D genes are given only for firm matches. Expanded clones are given a class, and other clones once, few, many or no size at all.

size	V	J	D	CDR3	DNA
-	TRBV29-1	TRBJ2-3	TRBD1	CSARQGGIDTQYF	TGCAGCGCTCGACAGGGGGGGATAGATACGCAGTATTTT
-	TRBV5-1	TRBJ1-2	-	CASSLEGEGGYTF	TGCGCCAGCAGCTTGGAAGGGGAGGGCGGCTACACCTTC
once	TRBV11-2	TRBJ2-7	-	CASSLTQVSYEQYF	TGTGCCAGCAGCTTGACACAGGTCTCCTACGAGCAGTACTTC
-	TRBV6-2/TRBV6-3	TRBJ2-4	-	CASSYRFGLIRDIQYF	TGTGCCAGCAGTTACCGTTTCGGACTCATAAGGGACATTCAGTACTTC
-	TRBV30	TRBJ2-6	-	CAWSVRVSGANVLTF	TGTGCCTGGAGTGTTCGAGTCTCTGGGGCCAACGTCCTGACTTTC
-	TRBV11-2	TRBJ2-2	TRBD1	CASRGDRGLPQTGELFF	TGTGCCAGCAGGGGGGACAGGGGGTTGCCCCAGACCGGGGAGCTGTTTTTT
-	TRBV14	TRBJ1-6	-	CASSQVGSPLHF	TGTGCCAGCAGCCAAGTGGGATCTCCCCTCCACTTT
-	TRBV29-1	TRBJ2-3	-	CSALRTGTDTQYF	TGCAGCGCCCTCCGAACGGGCACAGATACGCAGTATTTT
-	TRBV4-3	TRBJ1-5	-	CASSQDPGRQPQHF	TGCGCCAGCAGCCAAGACCCGGGGCGTCAGCCCCAGCATTTT
-	TRBV19	TRBJ2-4	TRBD1	CASSIGTGVLAKNIQYF	TGTGCCAGTAGCATCGGGACAGGAGTACTAGCCAAAAACATTCAGTACTTC
-	TRBV6-5	TRBJ2-7	TRBD1	CASSIDRGPYEQYF	TGTGCCAGCAGTATCGACAGGGGCCCCTACGAGCAGTACTTC
-	TRBV2	TRBJ1-2	TRBD1	CASGTGDNYGYTF	TGTGCCAGTGGGACAGGGGACAACTATGGCTACACCTTC
-	TRBV7-2	TRBJ1-5	-	CASSLGSGFNQPQHF	TGTGCCAGCAGCTTGGGTTCCGGGTTCAATCAGCCCCAGCATTTT
-	TRBV7-7	TRBJ2-7	-	CASSFSPTGEQYF	TGTGCTAGCAGCTTCTCACCGACAGGAGAGCAGTACTTC
-	TRBV6-6	TRBJ1-5	-	CASSYDNNSNQPQHF	TGTGCCAGCAGTTACGATAACAATAGCAATCAGCCCCAGCATTTT
-	TRBV6-5	TRBJ2-2	-	CASNPGHRTGELFF	TGTGCCAGCAACCCGGGACACAGAACCGGGGAGCTGTTTTTT
-	TRBV11-3	TRBJ2-3	TRBD2	CASSLRLAGREDTQYF	TGTGCCAGCAGCCTACGACTAGCGGGGAGGGAAGATACGCAGTATTTT
-	TRBV4-3	TRBJ2-7	-	CASSQGAAHSYEQYF	TGCGCCAGCAGCCAAGGGGCCGCCCACTCCTACGAGCAGTACTTC
-	TRBV30	TRBJ1-6	TRBD1	CAWTFGTEGSPLHF	TGTGCCTGGACCTTCGGGACAGAAGGATCACCCCTCCACTTT
-	TRBV5-8	TRBJ1-4	TRBD1	CASIIGGRGTEKLFF	TGTGCCAGCATTATAGGTGGCAGGGGGACCGAAAAACTGTTTTTT